These T cell receptor beta chains were read from a single sample in a study of T cell responses to AZD1222 COVID-19 vaccine. Sequencing was performed with immunoSEQ multiplex PCR; in TCRdb, only in-frame clones are kept and a portion is missing. The sample carries 150,000 or so clones, more than 70% recorded once. Sample: peripheral blood, taken on day 0 of AZD1222 vaccination. The source is an adult in good health. Both conserved end residues are part of each CDR3. The D gene is left open where the match is weak. The listing skips clone size in some rows; elsewhere it reads once, few, many or a size class.

j_gene: TRBJ2-7
abundance: -
v_gene: TRBV6-2/TRBV6-3
d_gene: TRBD1
CDR3aa: CASSTIRGISYEQYF
CDR3nt: TGTGCCAGCAGTACTATCAGGGGGATCTCCTACGAGCAGTACTTC

j_gene: TRBJ2-2
abundance: once
v_gene: TRBV6-6
d_gene: -
CDR3aa: CASSSPTGELFF
CDR3nt: TGTGCCAGCAGTTCTCCGACCGGGGAGCTGTTTTTT

j_gene: TRBJ1-3
abundance: -
v_gene: TRBV3-1/TRBV3-2
d_gene: -
CDR3aa: CASSQGNGNTIYF
CDR3nt: TGTGCCAGCAGTCAGGGGAACGGAAACACCATATATTTT

j_gene: TRBJ2-7
abundance: -
v_gene: TRBV29-1
d_gene: -
CDR3aa: CSVSLGKGSYEQYF
CDR3nt: TGCAGCGTTTCTTTGGGGAAAGGTTCCTACGAGCAGTACTTC

j_gene: TRBJ2-7
abundance: -
v_gene: TRBV6-6
d_gene: TRBD1
CDR3aa: CASSYSPGTVEQYF
CDR3nt: TGTGCCAGCAGTTACTCGCCCGGGACAGTTGAGCAGTACTTC

j_gene: TRBJ1-1
abundance: -
v_gene: TRBV12-3/TRBV12-4
d_gene: -
CDR3aa: CASKLNTEAFF
CDR3nt: TGTGCCAGCAAACTGAACACTGAAGCTTTCTTT

j_gene: TRBJ2-7
abundance: -
v_gene: TRBV9
d_gene: -
CDR3aa: CASSVDPGNEQYF
CDR3nt: TGTGCCAGCAGCGTAGACCCAGGGAACGAGCAGTACTTC

j_gene: TRBJ1-3
abundance: -
v_gene: TRBV19
d_gene: TRBD1
CDR3aa: CARREGQGRSGNTIYF
CDR3nt: TGTGCCCGGCGGGAAGGACAGGGTCGCTCTGGAAACACCATATATTTT

j_gene: TRBJ2-5
abundance: -
v_gene: TRBV5-4
d_gene: TRBD2
CDR3aa: CASSTTSGRTGETQYF
CDR3nt: TGTGCCAGCAGCACGACTAGCGGGAGGACAGGGGAAACCCAGTACTTC

j_gene: TRBJ1-6
abundance: once
v_gene: TRBV5-1
d_gene: -
CDR3aa: CASSLYPQGDSPLHF
CDR3nt: TGCGCCAGCAGCTTGTATCCTCAAGGGGATTCACCCCTCCACTTT

j_gene: TRBJ1-6
abundance: few
v_gene: TRBV19
d_gene: -
CDR3aa: CASSLTSRRSSPLHF
CDR3nt: TGTGCCAGTAGTCTCACCTCACGCCGCTCTTCACCCCTCCACTTT

j_gene: TRBJ2-3
abundance: -
v_gene: TRBV9
d_gene: -
CDR3aa: CASSVSGSTDTQYF
CDR3nt: TGTGCCAGCAGCGTATCAGGGAGCACAGATACGCAGTATTTT

j_gene: TRBJ1-1
abundance: -
v_gene: TRBV29-1
d_gene: TRBD1
CDR3aa: CSVDRDAAEAFF
CDR3nt: TGCAGCGTGGACAGGGACGCTGCTGAAGCTTTCTTT

j_gene: TRBJ1-6
abundance: -
v_gene: TRBV28
d_gene: TRBD1
CDR3aa: CASSRDRGSYNSPLHF
CDR3nt: TGTGCCAGCAGCAGAGACAGGGGCTCCTATAATTCACCCCTCCACTTT

j_gene: TRBJ2-7
abundance: -
v_gene: TRBV4-3
d_gene: -
CDR3aa: CALPVATGSSYEQYF
CDR3nt: TGCGCCCTCCCGGTCGCAACAGGGTCCTCCTACGAGCAGTACTTC

j_gene: TRBJ2-7
abundance: -
v_gene: TRBV7-9
d_gene: TRBD1
CDR3aa: CASSSGTVGTYEQYF
CDR3nt: TGTGCCAGCAGCTCCGGGACAGTCGGAACCTACGAGCAGTACTTC

j_gene: TRBJ1-1
abundance: -
v_gene: TRBV9
d_gene: -
CDR3aa: CASSVGVPGEAFF
CDR3nt: TGTGCCAGCAGCGTGGGCGTGCCAGGCGAAGCTTTCTTT

j_gene: TRBJ1-1
abundance: -
v_gene: TRBV27
d_gene: TRBD1
CDR3aa: CASSFRGSTEAFF
CDR3nt: TGTGCCAGCAGTTTCAGGGGGAGCACTGAAGCTTTCTTT

j_gene: TRBJ1-6
abundance: -
v_gene: TRBV28
d_gene: TRBD1
CDR3aa: CASSFSGQANSPLHF
CDR3nt: TGTGCCAGCAGTTTTTCGGGACAGGCTAATTCACCCCTCCACTTT

j_gene: TRBJ2-7
abundance: -
v_gene: TRBV6-5
d_gene: -
CDR3aa: CASSSPRRRGEQYF
CDR3nt: TGTGCCAGCAGTTCCCCCCGGCGCCGGGGCGAGCAGTACTTC